Here is one T cell receptor beta chain with its context. Its antigen remains unidentified. Germline CDR1 is MGHRA and CDR2 is YSYEKL. The CDR3 sequence is 13 residues long. This specimen comes from a study of T cells expressing NK-cell markers. Study in general: Each TCR beta repertoire originated in sorted T cells that were CD3+CD56+NKG2C+, CD3+CD56+NKG2C- or CD3+CD56-NKG2C+. Seven donors tested HCMV-seropositive and one tested seronegative among the eight sequenced. Study-level points and caveats: HCMV specificity of the expanded NKG2C+ T cell clones was not established. Also leading the CD3+CD56-NKG2C+ fraction in a handful of donors were these clonotypes.

Reanalyzing the 5' RACE reads, TCRdb keeps one entry per CDR3 protein, without DNA. The sample table includes under 35,000 distinct CDR3 sequences. The J gene is TRBJ2-3, the V gene TRBV4-1. The TCR originated in a woman aged 18 to 69 in good health. What was sequenced was blood T cells: a sorted CD56 or NKG2C T cell subset, CD4+ or CD8+ T cells, or bulk PBMC T cells (not recorded which). The CDR3 region is CASSPQGTDTQYF.